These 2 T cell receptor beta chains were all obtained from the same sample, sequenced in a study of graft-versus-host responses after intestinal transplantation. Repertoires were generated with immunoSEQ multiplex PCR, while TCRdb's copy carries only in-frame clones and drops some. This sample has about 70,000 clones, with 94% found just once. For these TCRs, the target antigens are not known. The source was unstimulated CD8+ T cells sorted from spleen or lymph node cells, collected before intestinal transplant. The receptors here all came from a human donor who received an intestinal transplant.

The CDR3 loop reads CASSLQGVSSGANVLTF. The CDR3 DNA reads as TGTGCCAGCAGCTTACAGGGGGTAAGCTCTGGGGCCAACGTCCTGACTTTC. This chain uses TRBV7-9 with TRBJ2-6; 7 bases agree with TRBD1. The CDR3 totals 17 residues. Trimming cost V 2 bases and J 0 bases; bases outside gene matches: 4. Germline V gene lookup returns CDR1 SEHNR and CDR2 FQNEAQ (reference sequence).

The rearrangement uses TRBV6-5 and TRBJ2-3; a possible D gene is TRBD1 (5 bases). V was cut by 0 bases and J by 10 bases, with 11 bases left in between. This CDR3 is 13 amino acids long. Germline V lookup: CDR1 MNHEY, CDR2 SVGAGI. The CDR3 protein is CASSYSLRAAQYF. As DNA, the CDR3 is TGTGCCAGCAGTTACTCGCTCAGGGCGGCGCAGTATTTT.